These T cell receptor beta chains were read from a single sample in a study of CD8 T cells in Susac syndrome. Via MiXCR, TCRdb re-called the immunoSEQ multiplex PCR reads, giving one row per CDR3 protein. Altogether some 120,000 distinct CDR3 sequences are present, approximately 96% being singletons, with the ten largest covering 0.065% to 0.1%. Sequencing was carried out using CD4+ T cells from PBMCs. The receptor set was obtained from a human donor in good health. Each CDR3 is given with its conserved first and last residue. Fields, in order: D gene, V gene, J gene, CDR3 length, clone size, CDR3 DNA, CDR3 protein. The D gene is left open where the match is weak. Only part of the rows carry a size: once, few, many, or a class if the clone is expanded.

d_gene: -
v_gene: TRBV4-3
j_gene: TRBJ1-1
len: 14
abundance: -
CDR3nt: TGCGCCAGCAGCCAAGAGGAAGGGAACACTGAAGCTTTCTTT
CDR3aa: CASSQEEGNTEAFF

d_gene: -
v_gene: TRBV20-1
j_gene: TRBJ1-4
len: 14
abundance: -
CDR3nt: TGCAGTGCTAGAGATGGGGCCCATAATGAAAAACTGTTTTTT
CDR3aa: CSARDGAHNEKLFF

d_gene: TRBD2
v_gene: TRBV30
j_gene: TRBJ2-3
len: 17
abundance: -
CDR3nt: TGTGCCTGGAGTGTAGGAGCGGGAGTAGGCCGGACAGATACGCAGTATTTT
CDR3aa: CAWSVGAGVGRTDTQYF

d_gene: -
v_gene: TRBV14
j_gene: TRBJ1-1
len: 14
abundance: -
CDR3nt: TGTGCCAGCAGCCAAGTCCCCGGGGACACTGAAGCTTTCTTT
CDR3aa: CASSQVPGDTEAFF

d_gene: -
v_gene: TRBV7-2
j_gene: TRBJ1-5
len: 15
abundance: once
CDR3nt: TGTGCCAGCAGCTTCGGGCCTAATAGCAATCAGCCCCAGCATTTT
CDR3aa: CASSFGPNSNQPQHF

d_gene: TRBD2
v_gene: TRBV14
j_gene: TRBJ2-1
len: 16
abundance: -
CDR3nt: TGTGCCAGCAGCCAGTGGGGGACTAGCGTCTACAATGAGCAGTTCTTC
CDR3aa: CASSQWGTSVYNEQFF

d_gene: -
v_gene: TRBV7-2
j_gene: TRBJ1-1
len: 16
abundance: once
CDR3nt: TGTGCCAGCAGCCCCGGGGGGACGACAAAGAACACTGAAGCTTTCTTT
CDR3aa: CASSPGGTTKNTEAFF

d_gene: TRBD1
v_gene: TRBV2
j_gene: TRBJ2-7
len: 14
abundance: -
CDR3nt: TGTGCCAGCAGTGGGACAGGGTCCTACTACGAGCAGTACTTC
CDR3aa: CASSGTGSYYEQYF

d_gene: -
v_gene: TRBV3-1
j_gene: TRBJ1-1
len: 14
abundance: -
CDR3nt: TGTGCCAGCAGCCAAGAAAGGTTAGGCACTGAAGCTTTCTTT
CDR3aa: CASSQERLGTEAFF

d_gene: TRBD2
v_gene: TRBV24-1
j_gene: TRBJ2-1
len: 16
abundance: -
CDR3nt: TGTGCCACCAGTGATCCTAATAGCGGGGAGTACAATGAGCAGTTCTTC
CDR3aa: CATSDPNSGEYNEQFF

d_gene: -
v_gene: TRBV7-7
j_gene: TRBJ2-3
len: 13
abundance: -
CDR3nt: TGTGCTAGCAGCCCCTCTAGCACAGATACGCAGTATTTT
CDR3aa: CASSPSSTDTQYF

d_gene: -
v_gene: TRBV30
j_gene: TRBJ1-4
len: 14
abundance: -
CDR3nt: TGTGCCTGGACCCCTTGGTCGACTAATGAAAAACTGTTTTTT
CDR3aa: CAWTPWSTNEKLFF

d_gene: -
v_gene: TRBV5-5
j_gene: TRBJ2-3
len: 16
abundance: -
CDR3nt: TGTGCCAGCACCTTACAAAGCGGTGGGCGATTAGATACGCAGTATTTT
CDR3aa: CASTLQSGGRLDTQYF

d_gene: -
v_gene: TRBV15
j_gene: TRBJ2-1
len: 13
abundance: -
CDR3nt: TGTGCCACCAGCAGAGCGGGATACAATGAGCAGTTCTTC
CDR3aa: CATSRAGYNEQFF

d_gene: -
v_gene: TRBV2
j_gene: TRBJ1-5
len: 16
abundance: once
CDR3nt: TGTGCCAGTACAAAGGGACCTACGGGGGGCGGACAGCCCCAGCATTTT
CDR3aa: CASTKGPTGGGQPQHF

d_gene: -
v_gene: TRBV20-1
j_gene: TRBJ2-5
len: 13
abundance: -
CDR3nt: TGCAGTGCTAGAAAGTCTGTTCAAGAGACCCAGTACTTC
CDR3aa: CSARKSVQETQYF

d_gene: -
v_gene: TRBV5-6
j_gene: TRBJ1-5
len: 12
abundance: -
CDR3nt: TGTGCCAGCAGCTTTCGGGGGCAGCCCCAGCATTTT
CDR3aa: CASSFRGQPQHF

d_gene: -
v_gene: TRBV7-2
j_gene: TRBJ1-5
len: 13
abundance: -
CDR3nt: TGTGCCAGCAGCTCCGGCTCTGATCAGCCCCAGCATTTT
CDR3aa: CASSSGSDQPQHF

d_gene: TRBD2
v_gene: TRBV9
j_gene: TRBJ2-7
len: 16
abundance: -
CDR3nt: TGTGCCAGCAGCCCCCAACCGGGGGGGTCGGCCTACGAGCAGTACTTC
CDR3aa: CASSPQPGGSAYEQYF

d_gene: -
v_gene: TRBV20-1
j_gene: TRBJ1-2
len: 12
abundance: -
CDR3nt: TGCAGTGCTCTGGGGGGGAACTATGGCTACACCTTC
CDR3aa: CSALGGNYGYTF

d_gene: TRBD1
v_gene: TRBV20-1
j_gene: TRBJ1-2
len: 15
abundance: once
CDR3nt: TGCAGTGCCCCCCAACAGGGGGCTGATGTAGGTGGCTACACCTTC
CDR3aa: CSAPQQGADVGGYTF

d_gene: TRBD1
v_gene: TRBV6-5
j_gene: TRBJ1-1
len: 15
abundance: -
CDR3nt: TGTGCCAGCAGTTACTGGGACAGGGCGAGCACTGAAGCTTTCTTT
CDR3aa: CASSYWDRASTEAFF

d_gene: -
v_gene: TRBV20-1
j_gene: TRBJ2-1
len: 13
abundance: -
CDR3nt: TGCAGCGGCTTAAAGAGCTCCTACAATGAGCAGTTCTTC
CDR3aa: CSGLKSSYNEQFF

d_gene: -
v_gene: TRBV4-2
j_gene: TRBJ1-2
len: 14
abundance: once
CDR3nt: TGTGCCAGCAGCCAAGTGAGGGAGGGCTATGGCTACACCTTC
CDR3aa: CASSQVREGYGYTF

d_gene: TRBD1
v_gene: TRBV5-1
j_gene: TRBJ1-2
len: 13
abundance: -
CDR3nt: TGCGCCAGCAGCGTGGGACAGAACTATGGCTACACCTTC
CDR3aa: CASSVGQNYGYTF

d_gene: -
v_gene: TRBV12-3/TRBV12-4
j_gene: TRBJ1-1
len: 12
abundance: -
CDR3nt: TGTGCCAGCAGATTGAAACAGGTAGAAGCTTTCTTT
CDR3aa: CASRLKQVEAFF

d_gene: TRBD2
v_gene: TRBV14
j_gene: TRBJ2-7
len: 16
abundance: once
CDR3nt: TGTGCCAGCAGCCCCCCTAGCGGGAGGGGGAACTACGAGCAGTACTTC
CDR3aa: CASSPPSGRGNYEQYF

d_gene: -
v_gene: TRBV6-5
j_gene: TRBJ2-3
len: 15
abundance: -
CDR3nt: TGTGCCAGCAGTTACTCAGGGGTTTATGCAGATACGCAGTATTTT
CDR3aa: CASSYSGVYADTQYF

d_gene: TRBD1
v_gene: TRBV3-1
j_gene: TRBJ1-6
len: 15
abundance: -
CDR3nt: TGTGCCAGCAGCGTTCGACAGGGTGGGGATTCACCCCTCCACTTT
CDR3aa: CASSVRQGGDSPLHF

d_gene: -
v_gene: TRBV20-1
j_gene: TRBJ2-3
len: 15
abundance: -
CDR3nt: TGCAGTGCTAGCTTGGGCCAAGCAGGCACAGATACGCAGTATTTT
CDR3aa: CSASLGQAGTDTQYF

d_gene: TRBD2
v_gene: TRBV4-3
j_gene: TRBJ2-5
len: 16
abundance: once
CDR3nt: TGCGCCAGCAGCCAAGGGACTAGCGGGAGGGTGGAGACCCAGTACTTC
CDR3aa: CASSQGTSGRVETQYF